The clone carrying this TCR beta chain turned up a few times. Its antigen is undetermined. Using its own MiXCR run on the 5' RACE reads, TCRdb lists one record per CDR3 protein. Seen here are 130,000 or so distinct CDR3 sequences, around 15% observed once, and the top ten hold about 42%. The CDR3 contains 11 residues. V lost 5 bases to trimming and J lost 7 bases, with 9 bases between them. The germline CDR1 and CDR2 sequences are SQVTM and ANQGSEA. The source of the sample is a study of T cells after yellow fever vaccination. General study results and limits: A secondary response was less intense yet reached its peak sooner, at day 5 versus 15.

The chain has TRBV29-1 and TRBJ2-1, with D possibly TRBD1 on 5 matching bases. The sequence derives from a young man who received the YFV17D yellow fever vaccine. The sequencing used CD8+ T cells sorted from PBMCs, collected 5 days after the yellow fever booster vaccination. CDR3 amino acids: CSVQGRNEQFF. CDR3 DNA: TGCAGCGTTCAGGGCCGGAATGAGCAGTTCTTC.